These T cell receptor beta chains were read from a single sample in a study of T-cell reconstitution after alpha-beta-depleted transplantation in children. TCRdb redid the calling of the PCR reads with MiXCR, one entry per CDR3 protein. The sample holds about 300,000 distinct CDR3 sequences, around 10% seen once. The sequencing here drew on PBMCs, taken before TCRalphabeta/CD19-depleted stem cell transplant. These receptor sequences come from a boy less than two years old with acute myeloid leukemia, due to receive a stem cell transplant. Both conserved end residues are part of each CDR3. D genes are given only for firm matches. For some rows the clone size is stated as once, few or many, or as a class when expanded; others skip it.

V gene: TRBV28; J gene: TRBJ1-1; CDR3 length: 11; D gene: -; clone size: few; CDR3 protein: CASSPGNEAFF; CDR3 DNA: TGTGCCAGCAGTCCCGGGAATGAAGCTTTCTTT
V gene: TRBV12-3/TRBV12-4; J gene: TRBJ2-7; CDR3 length: 13; D gene: -; clone size: -; CDR3 protein: CASSSRRSYEQYF; CDR3 DNA: TGTGCCAGCAGTTCCCGTAGGAGTTACGAGCAGTACTTC
V gene: TRBV29-1; J gene: TRBJ1-1; CDR3 length: 14; D gene: -; clone size: many; CDR3 protein: CSVNRALGGTEAFF; CDR3 DNA: TGCAGCGTTAACCGGGCCCTGGGGGGTACTGAAGCTTTCTTT
V gene: TRBV6-1; J gene: TRBJ2-5; CDR3 length: 15; D gene: TRBD1; clone size: many; CDR3 protein: CASSALRGREETQYF; CDR3 DNA: TGTGCCAGCAGTGCACTCAGGGGGCGCGAAGAGACCCAGTACTTC
V gene: TRBV7-2; J gene: TRBJ1-1; CDR3 length: 13; D gene: TRBD1; clone size: many; CDR3 protein: CASSLSPTGSAFF; CDR3 DNA: TGTGCCAGCAGCTTATCCCCGACAGGGTCGGCTTTCTTT
V gene: TRBV19; J gene: TRBJ2-7; CDR3 length: 14; D gene: TRBD1; clone size: -; CDR3 protein: CASRRGPGRNEQYF; CDR3 DNA: TGTGCCAGTAGGAGGGGGCCAGGAAGGAACGAGCAGTACTTC
V gene: TRBV21-1; J gene: TRBJ2-7; CDR3 length: 17; D gene: -; clone size: -; CDR3 protein: CASSKVHPGSRSYEQYF; CDR3 DNA: TGTGCCAGCAGCAAAGTTCACCCTGGGTCCCGATCCTACGAGCAGTACTTC
V gene: TRBV5-1; J gene: TRBJ2-1; CDR3 length: 15; D gene: TRBD1; clone size: few; CDR3 protein: CASSVAGTGSNEQFF; CDR3 DNA: TGCGCCAGCAGTGTTGCCGGGACAGGGAGCAATGAGCAGTTCTTC
V gene: TRBV28; J gene: TRBJ2-1; CDR3 length: 17; D gene: -; clone size: many; CDR3 protein: CASSFGLVGHRFILTVF; CDR3 DNA: TGTGCCAGCAGTTTCGGCTTGGTCGGCCATAGATTCATTCTGACCGTGTTC
V gene: TRBV7-9; J gene: TRBJ2-3; CDR3 length: 14; D gene: -; clone size: few; CDR3 protein: CASSLWGDTDTQYF; CDR3 DNA: TGTGCCAGCAGCTTATGGGGGGACACAGATACGCAGTATTTT
V gene: TRBV10-3; J gene: TRBJ2-5; CDR3 length: 13; D gene: -; clone size: many; CDR3 protein: CAISDRLQETQYF; CDR3 DNA: TGTGCCATCAGTGACAGACTCCAAGAGACCCAGTACTTC
V gene: TRBV28; J gene: TRBJ2-4; CDR3 length: 14; D gene: -; clone size: many; CDR3 protein: CASSLSGVLNIQYF; CDR3 DNA: TGTGCCAGCAGTTTATCAGGGGTCCTAAACATTCAGTACTTC
V gene: TRBV7-2; J gene: TRBJ1-2; CDR3 length: 15; D gene: TRBD1; clone size: few; CDR3 protein: CASSLATGGRYGYTF; CDR3 DNA: TGTGCCAGCAGCTTGGCCACAGGGGGCCGGTATGGCTACACCTTC
V gene: TRBV11-1; J gene: TRBJ2-3; CDR3 length: 19; D gene: -; clone size: many; CDR3 protein: CASSLTTPNWRQAKDTQYF; CDR3 DNA: TGTGCCAGCAGCTTAACAACCCCAAACTGGCGGCAGGCGAAGGATACGCAGTATTTT
V gene: TRBV4-3; J gene: TRBJ2-2; CDR3 length: 14; D gene: TRBD2; clone size: many; CDR3 protein: CASSGLARTGELFF; CDR3 DNA: TGCGCCAGCAGCGGACTAGCTCGCACCGGGGAGCTGTTTTTT
V gene: TRBV7-2; J gene: TRBJ2-7; CDR3 length: 13; D gene: -; clone size: many; CDR3 protein: CASSSSDSYEQYF; CDR3 DNA: TGTGCCAGCAGCAGTAGCGACTCCTACGAGCAGTACTTC
V gene: TRBV4-2; J gene: TRBJ2-1; CDR3 length: 14; D gene: -; clone size: -; CDR3 protein: CASSQGWGSWNQFF; CDR3 DNA: TGTGCCAGCAGCCAAGGGTGGGGCTCATGGAACCAGTTCTTC
V gene: TRBV6-5; J gene: TRBJ2-7; CDR3 length: 14; D gene: TRBD1; clone size: many; CDR3 protein: CASSPFRDRNEQYF; CDR3 DNA: TGTGCCAGCAGTCCTTTCCGGGACAGGAACGAGCAGTACTTC
V gene: TRBV20-1; J gene: TRBJ2-3; CDR3 length: 12; D gene: -; clone size: many; CDR3 protein: CSARDRGDTQYF; CDR3 DNA: TGCAGTGCTAGAGATAGGGGGGATACGCAGTATTTT
V gene: TRBV7-6; J gene: TRBJ2-2; CDR3 length: 15; D gene: -; clone size: many; CDR3 protein: CASSLPGLTTGELFF; CDR3 DNA: TGTGCCAGCAGCCTGCCGGGCCTAACCACCGGGGAGCTGTTTTTT
V gene: TRBV5-5; J gene: TRBJ2-5; CDR3 length: 17; D gene: -; clone size: many; CDR3 protein: CASSLGVSPGAGETQYF; CDR3 DNA: TGTGCCAGCAGCCTTGGGGTGTCTCCGGGGGCAGGAGAGACCCAGTACTTC
V gene: TRBV28; J gene: TRBJ2-2; CDR3 length: 15; D gene: TRBD2; clone size: -; CDR3 protein: CASSGFSGCRRELFF; CDR3 DNA: TGTGCCAGCAGTGGGTTTAGCGGGTGTAGGCGGGAGCTGTTTTTT
V gene: TRBV10-3; J gene: TRBJ2-5; CDR3 length: 17; D gene: TRBD1; clone size: -; CDR3 protein: CAISEIKKGAVRETQYF; CDR3 DNA: TGTGCCATCAGTGAGATTAAAAAGGGGGCCGTGCGGGAGACCCAGTACTTC
V gene: TRBV5-8; J gene: TRBJ2-1; CDR3 length: 16; D gene: -; clone size: -; CDR3 protein: CASSLDARGSYNEQFF; CDR3 DNA: TGTGCCAGCAGCTTAGACGCCAGGGGATCCTACAATGAGCAGTTCTTC
V gene: TRBV5-6; J gene: TRBJ2-7; CDR3 length: 15; D gene: -; clone size: few; CDR3 protein: CASSLRDSIPYEQYF; CDR3 DNA: TGTGCCAGCAGCTTGCGGGACTCAATTCCCTACGAGCAGTACTTC
V gene: TRBV5-1; J gene: TRBJ2-6; CDR3 length: 16; D gene: -; clone size: few; CDR3 protein: CASSLDQDSGANVLTF; CDR3 DNA: TGCGCCAGCAGCTTGGACCAGGACTCTGGGGCCAACGTCCTGACTTTC
V gene: TRBV12-3/TRBV12-4; J gene: TRBJ2-3; CDR3 length: 15; D gene: TRBD2; clone size: -; CDR3 protein: CASTPGLAGRGTQYF; CDR3 DNA: TGTGCCAGCACCCCCGGACTAGCGGGTCGGGGTACGCAGTATTTT